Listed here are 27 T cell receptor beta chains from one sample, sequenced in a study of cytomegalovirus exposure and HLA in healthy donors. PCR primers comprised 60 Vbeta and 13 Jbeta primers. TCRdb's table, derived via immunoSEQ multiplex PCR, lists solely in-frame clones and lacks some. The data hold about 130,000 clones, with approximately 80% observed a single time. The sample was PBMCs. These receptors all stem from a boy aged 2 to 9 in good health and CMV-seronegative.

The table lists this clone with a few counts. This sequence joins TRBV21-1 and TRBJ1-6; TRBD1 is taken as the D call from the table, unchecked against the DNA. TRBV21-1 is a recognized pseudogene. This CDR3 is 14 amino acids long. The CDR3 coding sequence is TGTGCCAGCAGCAAGGGGGCGTATAATTCACCCCTCCACTTT. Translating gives CASSKGAYNSPLHF.

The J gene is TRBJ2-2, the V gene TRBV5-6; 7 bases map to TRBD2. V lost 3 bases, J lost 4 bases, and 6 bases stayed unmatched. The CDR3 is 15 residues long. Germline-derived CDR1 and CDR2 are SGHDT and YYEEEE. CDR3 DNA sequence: TGTGCCAGCAGCTGGGAGGGCCCGGGCACCGGGGAGCTGTTTTTT. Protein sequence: CASSWEGPGTGELFF.

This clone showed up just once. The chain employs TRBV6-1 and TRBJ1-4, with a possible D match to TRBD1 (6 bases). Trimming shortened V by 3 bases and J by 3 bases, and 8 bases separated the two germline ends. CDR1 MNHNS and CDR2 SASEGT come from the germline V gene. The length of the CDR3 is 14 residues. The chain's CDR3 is CASSDPGANEKLFF. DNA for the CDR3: TGTGCCAGCAGTGACCCAGGGGCTAATGAAAAACTGTTTTTT.

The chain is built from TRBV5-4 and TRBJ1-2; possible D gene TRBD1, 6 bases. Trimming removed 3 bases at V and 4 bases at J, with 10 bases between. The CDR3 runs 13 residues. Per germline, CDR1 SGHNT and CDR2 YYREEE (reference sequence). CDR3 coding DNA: TGTGCCAGCAGCTCCCTAGGGGGCTATGGCTACACCTTC. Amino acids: CASSSLGGYGYTF.

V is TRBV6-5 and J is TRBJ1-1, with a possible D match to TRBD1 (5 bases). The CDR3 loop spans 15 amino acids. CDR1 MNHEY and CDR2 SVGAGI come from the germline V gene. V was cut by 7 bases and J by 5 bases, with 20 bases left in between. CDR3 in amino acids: CASTRATAGGTEAFF. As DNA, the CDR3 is TGTGCCAGCACGAGGGCGACGGCCGGGGGGACTGAAGCTTTCTTT.

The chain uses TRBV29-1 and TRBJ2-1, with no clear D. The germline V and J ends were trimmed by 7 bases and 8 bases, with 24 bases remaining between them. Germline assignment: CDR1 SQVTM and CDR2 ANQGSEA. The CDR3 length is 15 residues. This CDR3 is CSAQGWQSFRDEQFF. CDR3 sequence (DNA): TGCAGCGCCCAAGGTTGGCAGTCCTTTCGGGATGAGCAGTTCTTC.

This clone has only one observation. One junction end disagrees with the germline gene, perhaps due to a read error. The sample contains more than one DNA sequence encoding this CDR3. The CDR3 loop is CASRLDRGYTDTQYF. The DNA for the CDR3 is TGTGCCAGCAGGTTGGACAGGGGTTACACAGATACGCAGTATTTT. J is TRBJ2-3 and V is TRBV5-4; 9 nucleotides align to TRBD1. CDR1 and CDR2 (germline): SGHNT, YYREEE (reference sequence). This CDR3 contains 15 residues.

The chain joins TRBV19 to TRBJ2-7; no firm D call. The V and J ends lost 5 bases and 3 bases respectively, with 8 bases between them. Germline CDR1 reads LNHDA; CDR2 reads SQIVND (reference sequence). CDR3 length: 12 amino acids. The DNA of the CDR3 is TGTGCCAGTAGTCCCCACGGCTACGAGCAGTACTTC. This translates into CASSPHGYEQYF. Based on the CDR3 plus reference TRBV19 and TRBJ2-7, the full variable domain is DGGITQSPKYLFRKEGQNVTLSCEQNLNHDAMYWYRQDPGQGLRLIYYSQIVNDFQKGDIAEGYSVSREKKESFPLTVTSAQKNPTAFYLCASSPHGYEQYFGPGTRLTVT.

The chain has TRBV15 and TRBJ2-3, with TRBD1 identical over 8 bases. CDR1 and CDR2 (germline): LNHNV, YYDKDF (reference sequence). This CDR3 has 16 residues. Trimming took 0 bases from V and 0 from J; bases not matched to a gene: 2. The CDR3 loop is CATSRDGTGSTDTQYF. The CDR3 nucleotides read TGTGCCACCAGCAGAGACGGGACAGGTAGCACAGATACGCAGTATTTT.

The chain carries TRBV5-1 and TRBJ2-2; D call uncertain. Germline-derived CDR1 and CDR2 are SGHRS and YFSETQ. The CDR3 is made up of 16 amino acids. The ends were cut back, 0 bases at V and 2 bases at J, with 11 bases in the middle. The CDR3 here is CASSLGFGPNTGELFF. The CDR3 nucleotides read TGCGCCAGCAGCTTGGGTTTTGGCCCAAACACCGGGGAGCTGTTTTTT.

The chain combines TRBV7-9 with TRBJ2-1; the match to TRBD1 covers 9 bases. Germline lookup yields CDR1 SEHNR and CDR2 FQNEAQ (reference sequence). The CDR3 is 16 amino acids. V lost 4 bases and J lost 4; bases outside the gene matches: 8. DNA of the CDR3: TGTGCCAGCAGCTCCAAACCGGGACAGGGATACAATGAGCAGTTCTTC. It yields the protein CASSSKPGQGYNEQFF.

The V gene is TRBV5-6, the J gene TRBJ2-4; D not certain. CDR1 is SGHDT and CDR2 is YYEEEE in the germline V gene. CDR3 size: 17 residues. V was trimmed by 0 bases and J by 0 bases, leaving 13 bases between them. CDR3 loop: CASSLDRFSLAKNIQYF. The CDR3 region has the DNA TGTGCCAGCAGCTTGGATCGTTTCTCACTAGCCAAAAACATTCAGTACTTC.

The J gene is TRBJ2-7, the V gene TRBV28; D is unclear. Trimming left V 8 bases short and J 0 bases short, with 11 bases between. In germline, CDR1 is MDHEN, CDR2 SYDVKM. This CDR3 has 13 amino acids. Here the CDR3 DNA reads TGTGCCAGCGACATGACAAACTCCTACGAGCAGTACTTC. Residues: CASDMTNSYEQYF.

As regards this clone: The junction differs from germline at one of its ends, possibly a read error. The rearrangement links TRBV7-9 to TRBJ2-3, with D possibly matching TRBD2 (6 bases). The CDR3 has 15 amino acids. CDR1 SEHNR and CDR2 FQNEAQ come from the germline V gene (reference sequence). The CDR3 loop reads CSSSLIQRATDTQYF. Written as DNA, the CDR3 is TGTTCCAGCAGCTTAATTCAGCGGGCCACAGATACGCAGTATTTT.

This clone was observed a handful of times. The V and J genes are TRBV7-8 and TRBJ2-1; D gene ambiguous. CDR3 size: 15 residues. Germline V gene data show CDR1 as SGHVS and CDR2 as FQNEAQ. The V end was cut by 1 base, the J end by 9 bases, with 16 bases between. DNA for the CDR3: TGTGCCAGCAGCTTAGTTCAGTCCCAGACGGGTGAGCAGTTCTTC. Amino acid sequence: CASSLVQSQTGEQFF. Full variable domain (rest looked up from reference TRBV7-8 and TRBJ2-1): GAGVSQSPRYKVAKRGQDVALRCDPISGHVSLFWYQQALGQGPEFLTYFQNEAQLDKSGLPSDRFFAERPEGSVSTLKIQRTQQEDSAVYLCASSLVQSQTGEQFFGPGTRLTVL.

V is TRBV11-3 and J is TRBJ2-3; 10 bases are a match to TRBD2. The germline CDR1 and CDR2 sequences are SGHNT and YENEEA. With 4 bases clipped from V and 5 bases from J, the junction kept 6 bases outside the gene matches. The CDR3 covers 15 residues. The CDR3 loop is CASSSRLAGKDTQYF. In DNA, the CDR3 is TGTGCCAGCAGCTCCCGACTAGCGGGTAAAGATACGCAGTATTTT. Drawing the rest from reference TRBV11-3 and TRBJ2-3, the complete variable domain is EAGVVQSPRYKIIEKKQPVAFWCNPISGHNTLYWYLQNLGQGPELLIRYENEEAVDDSQLPKDRFSAERLKGVDSTLKIQPAELGDSAVYLCASSSRLAGKDTQYFGPGTRLTVL.

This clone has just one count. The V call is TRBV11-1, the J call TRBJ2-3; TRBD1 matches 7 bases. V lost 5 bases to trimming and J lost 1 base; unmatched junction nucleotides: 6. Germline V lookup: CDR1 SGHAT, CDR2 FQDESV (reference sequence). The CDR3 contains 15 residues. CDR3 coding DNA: TGTGCCAGCAGCGTATGGGACAGTGGCACAGATACGCAGTATTTT. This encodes CASSVWDSGTDTQYF.

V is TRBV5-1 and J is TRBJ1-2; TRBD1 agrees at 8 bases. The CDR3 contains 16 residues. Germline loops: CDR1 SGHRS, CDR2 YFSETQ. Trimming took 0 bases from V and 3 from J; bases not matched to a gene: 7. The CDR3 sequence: CASSLAGQGAYYGYTF. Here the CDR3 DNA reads TGCGCCAGCAGCTTGGCCGGGCAGGGGGCGTACTATGGCTACACCTTC.

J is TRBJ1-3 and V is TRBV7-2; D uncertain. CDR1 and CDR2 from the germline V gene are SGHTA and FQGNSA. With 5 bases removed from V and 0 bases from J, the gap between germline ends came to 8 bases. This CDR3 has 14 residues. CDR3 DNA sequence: TGTGCCAGCAGCCCCCTCCTCTCTGGAAACACCATATATTTT. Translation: CASSPLLSGNTIYF. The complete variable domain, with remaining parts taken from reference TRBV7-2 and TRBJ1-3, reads GAGVSQSPSNKVTEKGKDVELRCDPISGHTALYWYRQSLGQGLEFLIYFQGNSAPDKSGLPSDRFSAERTGGSVSTLTIQRTQQEDSAVYLCASSPLLSGNTIYFGEGSWLTVV.

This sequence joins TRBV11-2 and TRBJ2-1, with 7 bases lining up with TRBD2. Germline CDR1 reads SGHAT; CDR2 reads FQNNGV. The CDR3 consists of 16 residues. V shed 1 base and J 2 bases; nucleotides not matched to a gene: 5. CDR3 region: CASSLVSGGAYNEQFF. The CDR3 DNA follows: TGTGCCAGCAGCTTAGTGTCGGGGGGTGCCTACAATGAGCAGTTCTTC.

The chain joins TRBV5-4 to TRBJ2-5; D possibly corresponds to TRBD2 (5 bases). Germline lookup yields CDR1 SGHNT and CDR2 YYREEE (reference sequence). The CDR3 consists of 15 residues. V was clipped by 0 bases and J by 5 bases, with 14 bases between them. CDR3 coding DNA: TGTGCCAGCAGCTTGGTTATCGGGATCGGGGAGACCCAGTACTTC. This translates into CASSLVIGIGETQYF. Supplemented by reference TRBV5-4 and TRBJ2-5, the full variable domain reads ETGVTQSPTHLIKTRGQQVTLRCSSQSGHNTVSWYQQALGQGPQFIFQYYREEENGRGNFPPRFSGLQFPNYSSELNVNALELDDSALYLCASSLVIGIGETQYFGPGTRLLVL.

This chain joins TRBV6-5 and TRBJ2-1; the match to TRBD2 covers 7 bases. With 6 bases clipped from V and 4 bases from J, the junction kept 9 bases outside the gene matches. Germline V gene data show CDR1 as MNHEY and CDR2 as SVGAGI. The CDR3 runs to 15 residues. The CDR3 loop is CASSDGTTSYNEQFF. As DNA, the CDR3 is TGTGCCAGCAGCGACGGGACTACGTCTTACAATGAGCAGTTCTTC.

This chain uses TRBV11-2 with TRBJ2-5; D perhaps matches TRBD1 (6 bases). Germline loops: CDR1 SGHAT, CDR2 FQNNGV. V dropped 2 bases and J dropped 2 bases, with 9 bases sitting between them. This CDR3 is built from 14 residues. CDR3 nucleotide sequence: TGTGCCAGCAGCTTAAGAGGGACACAAGAGACCCAGTACTTC. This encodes CASSLRGTQETQYF.

The CDR3: CASSQDQTSGRASNEQFF. CDR3 in DNA: TGCGCCAGCAGCCAAGATCAGACTAGCGGGAGGGCCTCCAATGAGCAGTTCTTC. The chain recombines TRBV4-1 with TRBJ2-1; 14 bases are a match to TRBD2. Germline loops: CDR1 MGHRA, CDR2 YSYEKL. The CDR3 consists of 18 residues. After removal of 0 bases from V and 6 bases from J, the junction contained 7 bases not matched to a gene.

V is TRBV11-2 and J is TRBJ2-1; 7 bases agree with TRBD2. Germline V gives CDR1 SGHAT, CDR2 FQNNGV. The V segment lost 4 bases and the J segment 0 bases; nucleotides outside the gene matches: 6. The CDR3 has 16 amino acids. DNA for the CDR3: TGTGCCAGCAGCTACCCCGGCGGGAGCTCCTACAATGAGCAGTTCTTC. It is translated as CASSYPGGSSYNEQFF. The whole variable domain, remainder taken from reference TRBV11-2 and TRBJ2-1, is EAGVAQSPRYKIIEKRQSVAFWCNPISGHATLYWYQQILGQGPKLLIQFQNNGVVDDSQLPKDRFSAERLKGVDSTLKIQPAKLEDSAVYLCASSYPGGSSYNEQFFGPGTRLTVL.

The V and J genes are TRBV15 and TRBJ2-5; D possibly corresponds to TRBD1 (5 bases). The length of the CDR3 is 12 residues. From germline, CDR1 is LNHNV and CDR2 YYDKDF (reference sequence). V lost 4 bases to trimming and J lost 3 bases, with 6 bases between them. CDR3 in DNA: TGTGCCACCAGCACAGGGAAAGAGACCCAGTACTTC. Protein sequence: CATSTGKETQYF.

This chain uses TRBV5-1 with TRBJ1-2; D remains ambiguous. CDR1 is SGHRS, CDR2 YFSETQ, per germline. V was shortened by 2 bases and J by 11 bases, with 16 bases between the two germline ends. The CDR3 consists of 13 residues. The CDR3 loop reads CASSFGVGGVYTF. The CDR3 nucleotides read TGCGCCAGCAGCTTTGGTGTGGGTGGAGTGTACACCTTC.